This TCR beta chain was found in a study of cytomegalovirus exposure and HLA in healthy donors. PCR primers comprised 60 Vbeta and 13 Jbeta primers. Profiling relied on immunoSEQ multiplex PCR, and the TCRdb table lists in-frame clones only, not all of them. The profile shows 84,000 or so clones, 60% to 80% of them singletons. A few counts support this clone. The ends were cut back, 6 bases at V and 2 bases at J, with 8 bases in the middle. Germline-derived CDR1 and CDR2 are SNHLY and FYNNEI. This CDR3 region has 13 residues. The TCR sequence derives from a man aged 50 to 60 in good health and CMV-seronegative. The sequenced sample consisted of PBMCs. This chain connects TRBV2 to TRBJ2-1; maybe TRBD1 (6 bases). CDR3 region: CASRQGAYNEQFF. The CDR3 DNA follows: TGTGCCAGCAGACAGGGAGCCTACAATGAGCAGTTCTTC.